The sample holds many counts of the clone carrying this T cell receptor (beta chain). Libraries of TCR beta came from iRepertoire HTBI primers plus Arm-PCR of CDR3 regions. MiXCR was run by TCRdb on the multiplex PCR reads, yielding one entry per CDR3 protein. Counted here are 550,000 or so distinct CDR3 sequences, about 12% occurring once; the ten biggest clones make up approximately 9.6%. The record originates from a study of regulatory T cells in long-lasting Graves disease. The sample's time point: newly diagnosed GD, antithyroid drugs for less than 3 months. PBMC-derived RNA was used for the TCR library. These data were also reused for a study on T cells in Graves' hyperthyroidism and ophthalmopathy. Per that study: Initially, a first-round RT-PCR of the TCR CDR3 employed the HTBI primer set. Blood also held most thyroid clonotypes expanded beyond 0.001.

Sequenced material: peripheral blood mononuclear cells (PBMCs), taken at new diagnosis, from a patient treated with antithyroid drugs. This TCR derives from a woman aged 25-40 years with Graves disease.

DNA of the CDR3: TGTGCCATCAGCTCGCCTGGACAGTTCCCTGAAGCTTTCTTT. It yields the protein CAISSPGQFPEAFF. The chain combines TRBV10-3 with TRBJ1-1; weak D call: TRBD1 (6 bases). Trimming removed 6 bases from V and 6 bases from J, with 17 bases in between. This CDR3 is built from 14 residues. Germline CDR1 and CDR2: ENHRY and SYGVKD.